The present T cell receptor beta chain was sequenced within a study of CD8 T cells in ankylosing spondylitis. The study's findings and limits: Significant enrichment of disease-linked clones was reportedly seen in matched ankylosing spondylitis synovial fluid. Seemingly characteristic of ankylosing spondylitis blood was a TCR beta motif consisting of about 8 highly homologous variants.

This clonotype came up many times. The antigen is unknown. Library preparation for TCR beta used quantitative 5'-RACE with molecular barcodes. TCRdb re-called the 5' RACE reads with MiXCR, one entry per CDR3 protein. The sample yields more than 25,000 distinct CDR3 sequences, roughly 5% seen once. The CDR3 extends over 13 amino acids. The germline V gene encodes CDR1 SGDLS and CDR2 YYNGEE. The V end was cut by 3 bases, the J end by 1 base, with 7 bases between. The chain links TRBV9 to TRBJ2-5; D call uncertain. The material sequenced was blood, either unsorted or a sorted T cell fraction (not recorded which). The receptor was derived from a female donor with ankylosing spondylitis or in good health (not recorded which). Written as DNA, the CDR3 is TGTGCCAGCAGCGGCAGCTTCCAAGAGACCCAGTACTTC. It yields the protein CASSGSFQETQYF.